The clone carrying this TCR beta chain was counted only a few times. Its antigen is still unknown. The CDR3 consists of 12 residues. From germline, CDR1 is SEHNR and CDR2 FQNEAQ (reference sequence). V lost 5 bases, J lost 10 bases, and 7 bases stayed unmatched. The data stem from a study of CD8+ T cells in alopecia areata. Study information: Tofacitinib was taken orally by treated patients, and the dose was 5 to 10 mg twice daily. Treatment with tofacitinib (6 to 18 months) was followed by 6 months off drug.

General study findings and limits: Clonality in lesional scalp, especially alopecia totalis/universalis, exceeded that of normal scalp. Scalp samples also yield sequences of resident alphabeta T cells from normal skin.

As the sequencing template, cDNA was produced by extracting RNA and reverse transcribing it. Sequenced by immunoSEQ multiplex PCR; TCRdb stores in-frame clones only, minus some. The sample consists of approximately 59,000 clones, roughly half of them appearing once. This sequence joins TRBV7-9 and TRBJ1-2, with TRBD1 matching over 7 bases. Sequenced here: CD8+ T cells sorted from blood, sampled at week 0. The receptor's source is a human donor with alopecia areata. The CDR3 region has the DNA TGTGCCAGCAGCGCAGGGACAGTAGACTACACCTTC. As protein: CASSAGTVDYTF. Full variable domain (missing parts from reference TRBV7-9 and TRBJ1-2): DTGVSQNPRHKITKRGQNVTFRCDPISEHNRLYWYRQTLGQGPEFLTYFQNEAQLEKSRLLSDRFSAERPKGSFSTLEIQRTEQGDSAMYLCASSAGTVDYTFGSGTRLTVV.